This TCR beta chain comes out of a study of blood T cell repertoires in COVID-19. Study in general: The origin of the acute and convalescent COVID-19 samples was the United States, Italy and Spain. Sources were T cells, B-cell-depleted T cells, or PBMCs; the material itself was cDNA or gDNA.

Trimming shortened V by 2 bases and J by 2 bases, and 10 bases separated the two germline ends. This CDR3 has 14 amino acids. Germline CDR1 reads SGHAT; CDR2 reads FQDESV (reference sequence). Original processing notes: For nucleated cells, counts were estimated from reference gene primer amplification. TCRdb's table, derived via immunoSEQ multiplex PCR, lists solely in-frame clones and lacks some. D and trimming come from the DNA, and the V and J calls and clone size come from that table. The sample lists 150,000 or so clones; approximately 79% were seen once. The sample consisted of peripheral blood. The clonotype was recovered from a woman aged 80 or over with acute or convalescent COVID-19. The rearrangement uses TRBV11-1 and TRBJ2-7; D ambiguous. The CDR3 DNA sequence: TGTGCCAGCAGCTTATCCGACGGAGCCTACGAGCAGTACTTC. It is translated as CASSLSDGAYEQYF.